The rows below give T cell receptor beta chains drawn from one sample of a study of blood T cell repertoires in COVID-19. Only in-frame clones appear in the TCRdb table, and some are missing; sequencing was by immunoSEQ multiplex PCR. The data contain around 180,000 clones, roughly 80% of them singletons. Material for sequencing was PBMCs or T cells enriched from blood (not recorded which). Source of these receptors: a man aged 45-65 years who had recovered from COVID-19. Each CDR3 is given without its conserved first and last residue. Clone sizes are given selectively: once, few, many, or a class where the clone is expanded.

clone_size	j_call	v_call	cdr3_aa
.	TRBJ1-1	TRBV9	ASSGSGGTEAF
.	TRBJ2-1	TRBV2	ASSDETSGGYNEQF
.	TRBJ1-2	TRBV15	ATSRDPPMASGGYT
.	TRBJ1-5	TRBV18	ASSAAGTGGMGNQPQH
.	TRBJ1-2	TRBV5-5	ASSVDRLGGYT
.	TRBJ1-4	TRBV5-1	ASSGRQGGEKLF
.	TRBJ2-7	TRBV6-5	ASSGTSFKQY
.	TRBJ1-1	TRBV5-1	ASSLLQGSAEAF
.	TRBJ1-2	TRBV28	ASSQGTSNYGYT
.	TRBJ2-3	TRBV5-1	ASSLVGGFTDTQY
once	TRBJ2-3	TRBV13	ASSPRGGSTDTQY
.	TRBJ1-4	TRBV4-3	ASSAQGALKLNEKLF
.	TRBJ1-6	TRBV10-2	ASEDTSSYNSPLH
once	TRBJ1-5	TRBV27	ASTSYGGLGQPQH
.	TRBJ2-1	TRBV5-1	ASSLGPGPRGYNEQF
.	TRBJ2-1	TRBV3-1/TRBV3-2	ASSQDPRPSSSYNEQF
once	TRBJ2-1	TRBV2	ASSPERSGGRGEQF
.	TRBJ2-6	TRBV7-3	ASSPTGTGANVLT
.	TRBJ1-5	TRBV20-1	SASFGQGSNQPQH
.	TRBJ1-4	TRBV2	ASSGGHANEKLF
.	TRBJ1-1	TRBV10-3	AISDGTGVNTEAF
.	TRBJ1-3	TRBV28	ASGGQGVRGNTIY
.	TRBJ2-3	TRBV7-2	ASSLGGGAEFTQY
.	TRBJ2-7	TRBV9	ASSVAGGTYEQY
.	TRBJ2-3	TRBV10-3	AISDWRGGPPSTDTQY
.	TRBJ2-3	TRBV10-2	ASGRAGRGGRDTQY
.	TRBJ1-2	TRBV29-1	SVGGQVSYGYT
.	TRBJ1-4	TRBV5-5	ASSFGRQPREKLF
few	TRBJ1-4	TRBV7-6	ASSTDPPGGTNEKLF